A single sample is the source of the 8 T cell receptor beta chains below, sequenced in a study of T cell responses to AZD1222 COVID-19 vaccine. Data came from immunoSEQ multiplex PCR; TCRdb stores just in-frame clones and leaves some out. The sample includes about 94,000 clones, 75% to 90% of them seen just once. The sequences come from peripheral blood, collected 28 days after the second AZD1222 dose. These receptors all come from an adult who received the AZD1222 COVID-19 vaccine.

V and J are TRBV15 and TRBJ2-5, with a possible D match to TRBD2 (5 bases). Germline V gene data show CDR1 as LNHNV and CDR2 as YYDKDF (reference sequence). V was clipped by 0 bases and J by 0 bases, with 14 bases between them. There are 17 residues in the CDR3. The CDR3 nucleotides read TGTGCCACCAGCAGAGATCCGGGATTGGGGTACCAAGAGACCCAGTACTTC. Translated: CATSRDPGLGYQETQYF. The entire variable domain, with the rest obtained from reference TRBV15 and TRBJ2-5, is as follows: DAMVIQNPRYQVTQFGKPVTLSCSQTLNHNVMYWYQQKSSQAPKLLFHYYDKDFNNEADTPDNFQSRRPNTSFCFLDIRSPGLGDTAMYLCATSRDPGLGYQETQYFGPGTRLLVL.

CDR3 region: CASSWQGRDTEAFF. Here the CDR3 DNA reads TGTGCCAGCAGTTGGCAGGGGCGGGACACTGAAGCTTTCTTT. This chain joins TRBV27 and TRBJ1-1; tentative D call: TRBD1 (6 bases). CDR1 is MNHEY and CDR2 is SMNVEV in the germline V gene (reference sequence). This CDR3 is built from 14 residues. V lost 4 bases and J 3 bases, leaving 12 bases between the germline ends.

DNA for the CDR3: TGCGCCAGCAGCCACCGGGAGCTGGGCACCGGGGAGCTGTTTTTT. This translates into CASSHRELGTGELFF. The V call is TRBV5-1, the J call TRBJ2-2; perhaps TRBD2 as D (6 bases). V was cut by 4 bases and J by 4 bases, with 14 bases left in between. CDR3 size: 15 residues. The germline V gene encodes CDR1 SGHRS and CDR2 YFSETQ. Based on the CDR3 plus reference TRBV5-1 and TRBJ2-2, the full variable domain is KAGVTQTPRYLIKTRGQQVTLSCSPISGHRSVSWYQQTPGQGLQFLFEYFSETQRNKGNFPGRFSGRQFSNSRSEMNVSTLELGDSALYLCASSHRELGTGELFFGEGSRLTVL.

This clone was recorded once. The chain links TRBV10-3 to TRBJ1-1, with D hard to call. V dropped 2 bases and J dropped 7 bases, with 5 bases sitting between them. This CDR3 region has 11 residues. CDR1 is ENHRY, CDR2 SYGVKD, per germline. The CDR3 is CAISERGEAFF. The CDR3 DNA reads TGTGCCATCAGTGAGCGGGGTGAAGCTTTCTTT.

The chain employs TRBV9 and TRBJ2-5; 10 positions match TRBD2. J was trimmed by 4 bases and V by 0 bases; bases with no gene match: 3. This CDR3 contains 15 residues. CDR1 and CDR2 from the germline V gene are SGDLS and YYNGEE. DNA of the CDR3: TGTGCCAGCAGCGTAGCAGCGGGGGGGGCAGAGACCCAGTACTTC. It translates to CASSVAAGGAETQYF.

The rearrangement joins TRBV18 to TRBJ2-2; possibly TRBD1 for D (5 bases). Trimming pared 4 bases from V and 3 bases from J, leaving 12 bases between. The V gene's germline CDR1 is KGHSH and CDR2 LQKENI. This CDR3 spans 15 amino acids. CDR3 residues: CASSLWQGYTGELFF. The CDR3 DNA is TGTGCCAGCTCACTGTGGCAGGGATACACCGGGGAGCTGTTTTTT. The variable domain in full, with the rest retrieved from reference TRBV18 and TRBJ2-2, is NAGVMQNPRHLVRRRGQEARLRCSPMKGHSHVYWYRQLPEEGLKFMVYLQKENIIDESGMPKERFSAEFPKEGPSILRIQQVVRGDSAAYFCASSLWQGYTGELFFGEGSRLTVL.

The chain links TRBV5-5 to TRBJ1-5; no firm D call. This CDR3 has 14 residues. The ends were cut back, 0 bases at V and 1 base at J, with 5 bases in the middle. Per germline, CDR1 SGHKS and CDR2 YYEKEE (reference sequence). Here the CDR3 DNA reads TGTGCCAGCAGCTTGGCACCGAGCAATCAGCCCCAGCATTTT. This translates into CASSLAPSNQPQHF.

The gene calls are TRBV9 and TRBJ2-5; D perhaps matches TRBD2 (5 bases). The CDR3 totals 16 residues. Trimming pared 4 bases from V and 2 bases from J, leaving 18 bases between. Germline V CDR1 and CDR2: SGDLS, YYNGEE. The CDR3 is CASSLRGSSTQETQYF. The CDR3 DNA follows: TGTGCCAGCAGCCTGAGAGGGTCTAGCACTCAAGAGACCCAGTACTTC.